A selection of T cell receptor beta chains follows, all from one sample in a study of cytomegalovirus exposure and HLA in healthy donors. Libraries were prepared by immunoSEQ multiplex PCR; TCRdb keeps only in-frame clonotypes and omits some of them. This table holds 150,000 to 200,000 clones, about four fifths found once. Sequenced: PBMCs. These receptors were obtained from a woman between 18 and 29 years old in good health and CMV-seronegative. CDR3s include the opening cysteine and the closing phenylalanine or tryptophan. D genes are given only for firm matches. The size entry is marked missing in some rows and otherwise reads once, few, many or a size class.

clone_size: -; v_call: TRBV7-9; j_call: TRBJ2-7; d_call: TRBD1; cdr3_aa: CASSLGSGQAYEQYF; cdr3_nt: TGTGCCAGCAGCTTAGGTTCGGGACAGGCCTACGAGCAGTACTTC
clone_size: -; v_call: TRBV7-9; j_call: TRBJ2-7; d_call: -; cdr3_aa: CATSRYEQYF; cdr3_nt: TGTGCCACTTCCCGCTACGAGCAGTACTTC
clone_size: -; v_call: TRBV6-5; j_call: TRBJ1-2; d_call: TRBD1; cdr3_aa: CASSYSGTGGYGYTF; cdr3_nt: TGTGCCAGCAGTTACTCCGGGACAGGGGGCTATGGCTACACCTTC
clone_size: -; v_call: TRBV7-2; j_call: TRBJ2-1; d_call: TRBD2; cdr3_aa: CASSLLGGPFYNEQFF; cdr3_nt: TGTGCCAGCAGCTTACTGGGAGGGCCTTTCTACAATGAGCAGTTCTTC
clone_size: few; v_call: TRBV5-6; j_call: TRBJ2-7; d_call: -; cdr3_aa: CASSNLGTMTYEQYF; cdr3_nt: TGTGCCAGCTCCAACCTCGGGACAATGACCTACGAGCAGTACTTC
clone_size: once; v_call: TRBV5-1; j_call: TRBJ2-1; d_call: TRBD2; cdr3_aa: CASSLAGYGATSGDNEQFF; cdr3_nt: TGCGCCAGCAGCTTGGCGGGGTATGGTGCGACTAGCGGGGACAATGAGCAGTTCTTC
clone_size: -; v_call: TRBV28; j_call: TRBJ2-3; d_call: TRBD2; cdr3_aa: CASSPSEGSGRGDTQYF; cdr3_nt: TGTGCCAGCAGCCCCTCGGAGGGTAGCGGGAGGGGTGATACGCAGTATTTT
clone_size: -; v_call: TRBV7-8; j_call: TRBJ1-5; d_call: -; cdr3_aa: CASSSQGPLNNQPQHF; cdr3_nt: TGTGCCAGCAGCTCGCAGGGGCCCTTAAACAATCAGCCCCAGCATTTT
clone_size: -; v_call: TRBV29-1; j_call: TRBJ1-2; d_call: -; cdr3_aa: CSVENRYYGYTF; cdr3_nt: TGCAGCGTTGAAAACAGATACTATGGCTACACCTTC
clone_size: -; v_call: TRBV7-9; j_call: TRBJ2-1; d_call: -; cdr3_aa: CASREEKATFF; cdr3_nt: TGTGCCAGCAGGGAGGAAAAGGCAACGTTCTTC
clone_size: few; v_call: TRBV7-2; j_call: TRBJ2-2; d_call: TRBD1; cdr3_aa: CASSPIQGARYTGELFF; cdr3_nt: TGTGCCAGCAGCCCAATACAGGGGGCGAGGTACACCGGGGAGCTGTTTTTT
clone_size: -; v_call: TRBV7-8; j_call: TRBJ1-5; d_call: -; cdr3_aa: CASRPGASNQPQHF; cdr3_nt: TGTGCCAGCAGACCAGGGGCTAGCAATCAGCCCCAGCATTTT
clone_size: -; v_call: TRBV28; j_call: TRBJ1-2; d_call: TRBD1; cdr3_aa: CASRSTRAPGQAYGYTF; cdr3_nt: TGTGCCAGCAGATCCACACGAGCCCCGGGACAGGCATATGGCTACACCTTC
clone_size: few; v_call: TRBV6-1; j_call: TRBJ1-1; d_call: -; cdr3_aa: CASSWETNTEAFF; cdr3_nt: TGTGCCAGCAGTTGGGAGACAAACACTGAAGCTTTCTTT
clone_size: -; v_call: TRBV4-3; j_call: TRBJ1-4; d_call: -; cdr3_aa: CASSQSSSYNEKLFF; cdr3_nt: TGCGCCAGCAGCCAATCATCCTCCTATAATGAAAAACTGTTTTTT
clone_size: -; v_call: TRBV27; j_call: TRBJ1-2; d_call: -; cdr3_aa: CASSLSRQVYGYTF; cdr3_nt: TGTGCCAGCAGTTTATCACGGCAGGTCTATGGCTACACCTTC
clone_size: -; v_call: TRBV11-2; j_call: TRBJ2-1; d_call: TRBD2; cdr3_aa: CASSSAGLAGGQFF; cdr3_nt: TGTGCCAGCAGCTCGGCGGGACTAGCGGGAGGGCAGTTCTTC
clone_size: -; v_call: TRBV7-7; j_call: TRBJ1-2; d_call: TRBD1; cdr3_aa: CASTPGQAYGYTF; cdr3_nt: TGTGCCAGCACCCCGGGACAGGCCTATGGCTACACCTTC
clone_size: -; v_call: TRBV30; j_call: TRBJ2-1; d_call: -; cdr3_aa: CAWASNNEQFF; cdr3_nt: TGTGCCTGGGCCTCTAACAATGAGCAGTTCTTC
clone_size: -; v_call: TRBV7-2; j_call: TRBJ2-7; d_call: TRBD2; cdr3_aa: CASSRTTSGSYEQYF; cdr3_nt: TGTGCCAGCAGCCGTACGACTAGCGGGAGCTACGAGCAGTACTTC
clone_size: -; v_call: TRBV7-6; j_call: TRBJ2-3; d_call: TRBD2; cdr3_aa: CASSLVAGDTDTQYF; cdr3_nt: TGTGCCAGCAGCTTAGTAGCGGGCGACACAGATACGCAGTATTTT
clone_size: -; v_call: TRBV6-1; j_call: TRBJ2-3; d_call: TRBD2; cdr3_aa: CVSRKLAGVTDTQYF; cdr3_nt: TGTGTCAGCAGGAAACTAGCGGGAGTCACAGATACGCAGTATTTT
clone_size: -; v_call: TRBV5-6; j_call: TRBJ2-3; d_call: TRBD2; cdr3_aa: CASSLGTSDTGTQYF; cdr3_nt: TGTGCCAGCAGCTTGGGGACTAGCGACACGGGTACGCAGTATTTT
clone_size: -; v_call: TRBV5-6; j_call: TRBJ1-2; d_call: -; cdr3_aa: CASGPGNYGYTF; cdr3_nt: TGTGCCAGCGGCCCGGGGAACTATGGCTACACCTTC
clone_size: -; v_call: TRBV4-3; j_call: TRBJ2-4; d_call: TRBD2; cdr3_aa: CASSQDRGGIQYF; cdr3_nt: TGCGCCAGCAGCCAAGATCGGGGGGGGATTCAGTACTTC
clone_size: -; v_call: TRBV29-1; j_call: TRBJ2-1; d_call: TRBD2; cdr3_aa: CSVAGGRAYNEQFF; cdr3_nt: TGCAGCGTCGCCGGCGGGAGGGCCTACAATGAGCAGTTCTTC